The 18 T cell receptor beta chains listed next were all sequenced from one sample in a study of cytomegalovirus exposure and HLA in healthy donors. Profiled with immunoSEQ multiplex PCR; TCRdb holds only in-frame clones, not every one. The table lists some 87,000 clones, 96% of them singletons. Material: PBMCs. The receptors here all came from a woman under 30 in good health and CMV-seronegative.

The chain recombines TRBV6-5 with TRBJ2-3; maybe TRBD2 (6 bases). The CDR3 is 13 residues long. Germline CDR1 reads MNHEY; CDR2 reads SVGAGI. The V end was cut by 6 bases, the J end by 1 base, with 8 bases between. CDR3 amino acids: CASRPGGTDTQYF. The CDR3 DNA follows: TGTGCCAGCAGACCGGGGGGCACAGATACGCAGTATTTT.

This chain connects TRBV18 to TRBJ1-1; TRBD1 agrees at 7 bases. The junction had 1 base not matched to a gene; V was cut back by 3 bases and J by 3 bases. Germline V gene data show CDR1 as KGHSH and CDR2 as LQKENI. CDR3 length: 13 residues. The CDR3 loop is CASSPDRDTEAFF. The CDR3, as DNA: TGTGCCAGCTCACCCGACAGGGACACTGAAGCTTTCTTT.

The rearrangement joins TRBV4-2 to TRBJ1-2, with TRBD1 matching 8 bases. Per germline, CDR1 LGHNA and CDR2 YNFKEQ. Trimming cost V 0 bases and J 7 bases; bases outside gene matches: 13. There are 17 residues in the CDR3. The CDR3 reads CASSQEEAGGFGGGYTF. For the CDR3, the DNA is TGTGCCAGCAGCCAAGAGGAGGCAGGGGGCTTCGGTGGTGGCTACACCTTC.

This chain uses TRBV11-2 with TRBJ1-1; 7 bases map to TRBD1. CDR3 length: 13 residues. Germline V CDR1 and CDR2: SGHAT, FQNNGV. Losses at the gene ends were 5 bases for V and 8 bases for J; bases not matched to a gene: 8. The CDR3 region has the DNA TGTGCCAGCAGCCTGGGACAGTACATCGAAGCTTTCTTT. Protein product: CASSLGQYIEAFF. Drawing the rest from reference TRBV11-2 and TRBJ1-1, the complete variable domain is EAGVAQSPRYKIIEKRQSVAFWCNPISGHATLYWYQQILGQGPKLLIQFQNNGVVDDSQLPKDRFSAERLKGVDSTLKIQPAKLEDSAVYLCASSLGQYIEAFFGQGTRLTVV.

The rearrangement joins TRBV4-1 to TRBJ1-2, with D possibly matching TRBD1 (6 bases). The CDR3 covers 15 residues. Trimming shortened V by 0 bases and J by 1 base, and 9 bases separated the two germline ends. Per the germline V gene, CDR1 is MGHRA and CDR2 is YSYEKL. The chain's CDR3 is CASSQDWTVNYGYTF. The CDR3 coding sequence is TGCGCCAGCAGCCAAGATTGGACAGTTAACTATGGCTACACCTTC.

The CDR3 is CASSTSGYTQYF. Written as DNA, the CDR3 is TGTGCCAGCAGCACTAGCGGGTATACGCAGTATTTT. The rearrangement joins TRBV6-5 to TRBJ2-3, with TRBD2 matching 9 bases. J was trimmed by 7 bases and V by 6 bases; bases with no gene match: 2. Germline V lookup: CDR1 MNHEY, CDR2 SVGAGI. CDR3 length equals 12 residues.

The rearrangement uses TRBV4-1 and TRBJ2-3; 14 bases are a match to TRBD2. After removal of 0 bases from V and 4 bases from J, the junction contained 15 bases not matched to a gene. The CDR3 is 21 amino acids. Germline V lookup: CDR1 MGHRA, CDR2 YSYEKL. DNA of the CDR3: TGCGCCAGCAGCCAAGATCCCTACACTCCGGGACTAGCGGGAGCGGCAGATACGCAGTATTTT. It codes for CASSQDPYTPGLAGAADTQYF.

The chain joins TRBV5-1 to TRBJ2-3, with D possibly matching TRBD2 (5 bases). Trimming removed 1 base from V and 0 bases from J, with 6 bases in between. The CDR3 runs 14 residues. Germline V CDR1 and CDR2: SGHRS, YFSETQ. The CDR3 spells CASSLTGSTDTQYF. CDR3 coding DNA: TGCGCCAGCAGCTTGACGGGGAGCACAGATACGCAGTATTTT.

The chain couples TRBV28 to TRBJ2-7; 14 bases line up with TRBD2. The CDR3 loop spans 15 amino acids. CDR1 and CDR2 from the germline V gene are MDHEN and SYDVKM. With 4 bases clipped from V and 11 bases from J, the junction kept 10 bases outside the gene matches. The CDR3 DNA sequence: TGTGCCAGCAGTTATCAAGGGGGACTAGCGGGAGAAAAGTACTTC. It translates to CASSYQGGLAGEKYF.

The chain combines TRBV9 with TRBJ2-7; 11 bases match TRBD2. Germline lookup yields CDR1 SGDLS and CDR2 YYNGEE. The V and J ends lost 0 bases and 7 bases, in that order; junction bases with no gene match: 6. This CDR3 spans 15 amino acids. The CDR3 DNA reads TGTGCCAGCAGCGTAGAACTAGCGGGAGTTGGGGAGCAGTACTTC. This gives the protein CASSVELAGVGEQYF.

This chain connects TRBV6-6 to TRBJ2-3; a possible D gene is TRBD1 (6 bases). The CDR3 sequence is 13 residues long. The V end lost 9 bases, the J end lost 5 bases, and 15 bases lay between the germline ends. Germline CDR1 is MNHNY and CDR2 is SVGAGI (reference sequence). The CDR3 DNA reads as TGTGCCAGATCGACAGGTCTGGAAGATACGCAGTATTTT. It encodes CARSTGLEDTQYF.

This chain links TRBV20-1 with TRBJ2-3; no clear D gene. Germline V gives CDR1 DFQATT, CDR2 SNEGSKA (reference sequence). V was shortened by 8 bases and J by 4 bases, with 10 bases between the two germline ends. The CDR3 loop spans 11 amino acids. The CDR3 nucleotides are TGCAGTCCGCGAGTGGCAGATACGCAGTATTTT. Translating gives CSPRVADTQYF.

This chain uses TRBV4-1 with TRBJ2-2; TRBD2 matches 9 bases. Germline V gene sequence: CDR1 MGHRA, CDR2 YSYEKL. V dropped 3 bases and J dropped 5; count of bases not matched to a gene: 13. The CDR3 has 18 amino acids. CDR3 sequence (DNA): TGCGCCAGCAGCCAGGAAACCCCGGGACTAGCAGATACCGGGGAGCTGTTTTTT. Protein: CASSQETPGLADTGELFF.

The sample holds one count of this clone. The V gene is TRBV5-3, the J gene TRBJ1-5, with D tentatively TRBD1 (5 bases). TRBV5-3 is sorted into the ORF group, with uncertain function. This CDR3 spans 13 amino acids. Trimming pared 0 bases from V and 6 bases from J, leaving 7 bases between. The CDR3 sequence: CARSLAGSQPQHF. As DNA, the CDR3 is TGTGCCAGAAGCTTGGCAGGGTCTCAGCCCCAGCATTTT.

This clone was counted a single time. The chain is built from TRBV18 and TRBJ2-5, with TRBD1 identical over 9 bases. CDR3 length: 17 amino acids. J was trimmed by 1 base and V by 2 bases; bases with no gene match: 8. The germline CDR1 and CDR2 sequences are KGHSH and LQKENI. CDR3 in DNA: TGTGCCAGCTCACCATTCGGACAGGGGATTATCCAAGAGACCCAGTACTTC. Translated, it gives CASSPFGQGIIQETQYF.

The chain joins TRBV7-8 to TRBJ2-1; possibly TRBD2 for D (6 bases). CDR1 and CDR2 from the germline V gene are SGHVS and FQNEAQ. The CDR3 totals 17 residues. The V end lost 1 base, the J end lost 0 bases, and 13 bases lay between the germline ends. The CDR3 nucleotides read TGTGCCAGCAGCTTAGTCTGGGGCGGGACCTCCTACAATGAGCAGTTCTTC. It specifies CASSLVWGGTSYNEQFF.

The chain recombines TRBV11-2 with TRBJ2-1, with 12 bases fitting TRBD2. Germline CDR1 is SGHAT and CDR2 is FQNNGV. Germline trimming cut 5 bases from V and 5 bases from J; bases unmatched to any gene: 10. This CDR3 is 17 amino acids long. The CDR3: CASSVRLAGVSDNEQFF. The CDR3 nucleotides read TGTGCCAGCAGCGTAAGACTAGCGGGAGTATCTGACAATGAGCAGTTCTTC.

J is TRBJ1-2 and V is TRBV1; the table names TRBD1, a call not compared with the DNA. TRBV1 is a pseudogene locus. CDR3 length: 13 residues. CDR3 amino acids: CTSSQGRTGGYTF. The CDR3 coding sequence is TGCACCAGCAGCCAAGGGCGGACAGGTGGCTACACCTTC.